This TCR beta chain was captured by sequencing in a study of cytomegalovirus exposure and HLA in healthy donors listed by TCRdb under 2017. Study-wide context: In an earlier analysis of roughly 500 of the donors, 276 Gb of sequence data and 120 million or so unique TCR beta sequences from roughly 200 million T cells were reported. About 300 gigabases of sequencing data and around 88 million unique TCR sequences made up an early release that covered nearly 650 HLA-typed donors. Of the 398 genotyped donors, about 80% fell in the genetic ancestry cluster associated with self-reported Caucasian donors. The study was designed to test whether signatures of past pathogen exposure could be identified by cataloging public T cell receptors. The study profiled the T cell repertoires of some 610 subjects by immunosequencing and related them to cytomegalovirus serostatus. A separate validation cohort of roughly 110 different subjects was used in addition to the 666-subject first cohort. High-throughput TCR immunosequencing, statistical association of individual TCRs with disease status, and machine learning were combined to predict cytomegalovirus infection status. In a later analysis, previously published TCR beta repertoires from hundreds of donors were re-analyzed and high-resolution HLA genotyping was added so that TCR occurrence patterns could be studied. The later analysis used no new phenotypic data to find candidate immune exposures, relying instead on TCR beta sequences and their occurrence across donors. An earlier analysis of 587 of the donors used high-throughput TCR beta sequencing to judge whether each TCR beta V gene segment behaved as functional or pseudogenic. Alongside the repertoire data, information on donor age, sex, ethnicity and CMV serostatus was compiled. A later genetic analysis used genome-wide SNP genotypes for about three fifths of the 666 donors, treating that subset as a discovery cohort. Every repertoire in the discovery cohort had been generated on one and the same sequencing platform. Both class I and class II loci were covered by HLA typing, at four-digit resolution. Typing coverage differed by locus: A, B, C, DRB1 and DQB1 were typed in about 629-640 donors, DQA1 in 500 to 550, DPA1 in 600 to 610, and DPB1 in 450 to 490. Because of strong linkage in the cohort, 4 to 6 DR-DQ haplotypes were treated as single units for association and clustering. On average, roughly 240,000 unique TCR beta nucleotide sequences were sequenced per donor among more than 350 genotyped donors of the cohort, with roughly 18% of those sequences being non-productive.

Turning to this clone: The target of this receptor is not known. Per-base quality was not reported, and no clone a single base away is much larger than it.

CDR1 MDHEN and CDR2 SYDVKM were looked up in the germline V gene. The CDR3 holds 16 amino acids from the cysteine to the phenylalanine. The only DNA kept is the CDR3, 48 bases in frame from the first base. Unmatched junction bases come to 5, with V trimmed by 3 bases and J by 0 bases. Study-level results and caveats: In a later analysis, most CMV-associated TCR beta chains were found to appear HLA-restricted, with HLA associations seemingly driven largely by CMV exposure. Because the 87-base-pair reads could not distinguish some IMGT-functional V segments, including TRBV6-2 and TRBV6-3, those segments were excluded. According to a later analysis, parvovirus B19, influenza, CMV and Epstein-Barr virus appeared linked to several top co-occurrence clusters. The cohort was sequenced for TCR beta chains only, and without alpha or paired-chain data the features that could be detected were limited. A few of the identified cytomegalovirus-associated TCR beta chains were confirmed in vitro to be specific for cytomegalovirus antigens. The only immune exposure information available for the cohort was CMV serostatus. When HLA alleles, especially DR and DQ, strongly co-occurred, attributing TCR associations to individual alleles was difficult. Across donors, most TCR sequences were observed very rarely, whereas some public TCRs were present in many individuals. A further reported finding was that TCR beta sequences accurately predicted the HLA-A and HLA-B alleles for most subjects in the first cohort. In an earlier analysis of several hundred of the donors, most TCR beta V segments were observed in productive rearrangements about 87% or about 30% of the time, broadly matching IMGT annotations. The presence/absence analyses assumed that sequencing depth was roughly uniform across donors, and that assumption may not be true. The study gave a list of some 150 TCR beta chains associated with cytomegalovirus. Because HLA typing was missing for some donors at each locus, association tests included only the typed subset. A later analysis found that HLA-associated TCR beta chains were more clonally expanded and had lower generation probabilities than equally common non-associated chains. The sequencing pipeline was judged likely to have produced a cluster of highly shared sequence variants as a technical artifact. At a false discovery rate of 0.05, a later analysis linked about 17,000 TCR beta sequences to specific HLA alleles. The earlier analysis of around 600 of the donors excluded approximately 17 rarely observed V segments, including chromosome 9 orphons, because counts were too low. The authors suggested that the approach could potentially be generalized to other disease states and immunological phenotypes. Correlated functional status among segregating V segments might reflect linkage disequilibrium, but an unknown experimental factor could not be ruled out. In a later genetic analysis, fewer N-insertions in productive TCRs were reported among donors in an Asian-associated ancestry cluster than the approximately 710-donor mean. According to a later analysis, TCR association rates differed among HLA loci, with DRB1 alleles showing the most associated TCRs and HLA-C alleles showing the fewest. V-gene and J-gene trimming of TCR beta chains was associated with a missense DCLRE1C variant in a later genetic analysis, and the association was replicated in an independent cohort. Cytomegalovirus status was reported to be diagnosed by the classifier with high specificity and sensitivity in both the original and validation cohorts.

Libraries were prepared through the immunoSEQ multiplex PCR assay. A mixture of 60 forward primers for TCR Vbeta segments and 13 reverse primers for TCR Jbeta segments was used in the multiplex PCR. Amplification of the CDR3 region of rearranged TCR beta genes was performed with a multiplex PCR assay on genomic DNA. The Illumina HiSeq System was used to sequence the amplified TCR beta libraries as 87-base-pair reads. Concerning the study's data processing: A later analysis tallied 70 million to 100 million unique TCR beta chains across the 550 to 850 repertoires, and approximately 9.9 million of those chains were shared by two or more donors. Raw reads were error-corrected and collapsed into unique sequences with a nearest-neighbor algorithm that merged closely related sequences to remove PCR and sequencing errors. Alignment of CDR3 sequences to IMGT reference sequences was used to assign V, D and J gene segments. For a sequence to be retained, a match of at least six nucleotides was required to both a V gene segment and a J gene segment. Rearrangements were classified as productive when the CDR3 lacked stop codons and remained in frame with V and J, and all other rearrangements were classified as non-productive. CDR3 was defined by IMGT convention, running from the second conserved V-encoded cysteine to the conserved J-encoded phenylalanine. The earlier analysis of fewer than 750 of the donors excluded sequences that lacked an unambiguous match to a single V gene segment. An earlier analysis of just under 600 of the donors called V segments functional above 56.7% productive rearrangements and segregating when the between-donor standard deviation exceeded 5%. A statistical classification framework was built for diagnosing cytomegalovirus status from the catalog of TCR beta chain sequences. In a later analysis, TCR nucleotide sequences were compared against IMGT/GENE-DB human TR gene sequences so that V and J genes could be assigned. The TCRdist pipeline was used in a later analysis to assign CDR3 sequences and most-parsimonious VDJ recombination scenarios. A later analysis defined each TCR beta chain by its CDR3 amino acid sequence plus V-gene family, and excluded reads lacking a unique V-gene family. A later analysis removed 500 to 650 highly shared, low-generation-probability nucleotide sequences to deal with suspected cross-contamination and a sequencing artifact. A later analysis calculated a clonal expansion index for each public chain from normalized within-repertoire ranks of inferred template counts. Generation probabilities in a later analysis came from a VDJ recombination model fitted to out-of-frame rearrangements, and those results were checked against IGoR. In a later analysis, hypergeometric tests were used to score TCR-TCR, TCR-HLA and TCR-CMV co-occurrence, with a repertoire-size bias correction applied to TCR pairs. A later analysis estimated false discovery rates by permuting HLA or CMV assignments 20 times. In a later analysis, co-occurring TCRs were grouped with DBSCAN, and TCRdist sequence similarity was added when clustering was performed within HLA-allele-positive subsets. Co-occurrence clustering excluded repertoires with fewer than 30,000 or more than 120,000 public chains, plus five with anomalous nucleotide sharing. TCRdb holds this immuneACCESS table with in-frame rearrangements only. Some clones are missing; in checked studies, unresolved V genes explain under half, and the rest has no known cause. V and J calls and clone size come straight from that table; D and trimming were deduced from the DNA. The sample data list approximately 190,000 clones, and approximately 81% of these were observed just once. The top ten hold 0.2% to 0.3% of the sample.

The cohort comprised hundreds of healthy bone marrow donors. At the time of sampling, every cohort member was nominally healthy, though immune exposures that went unrecorded were likely present. The donor was CMV seronegative and was included in the group of hundreds of seronegative cohort members. A peripheral blood sample was collected from each donor, and TCR beta sequencing was performed on peripheral blood mononuclear cells. Genomic DNA extraction from the blood cell samples was performed with the Qiagen DNeasy Blood Extraction Kit. Sequenced material: PBMCs. The chain uses TRBV28 and TRBJ2-7; TRBD2 matches 10 bases in the middle. The sequence derives from a boy younger than 18 in good health and CMV-seronegative. The nucleotide sequence reads TGTGCCAGCAGTTTTCTTGCTAGCGGGAGCTCCTACGAGCAGTACTTC. Translated, this is CASSFLASGSSYEQYF.